One sample yielded the 3 T cell receptor beta chains listed below, sequenced in a study of cytomegalovirus exposure and HLA in healthy donors. In the PCR, 60 Vbeta and 13 Jbeta primers were used. The repertoire was sequenced with immunoSEQ multiplex PCR; TCRdb's copy has only in-frame clones and lacks some. Of 100,000 to 150,000 clones listed, 78% are singletons. Sample: PBMCs. All receptors come from a man in his forties in good health and CMV-seronegative.

The V call is TRBV9, the J call TRBJ1-2; the match to TRBD1 covers 7 bases. The CDR3 length is 13 residues. V was pared by 4 bases and J by 4 bases, with 4 bases of the junction left unmatched. CDR1 SGDLS and CDR2 YYNGEE come from the germline V gene. CDR3 region: CASSPGTAYGYTF. In nucleotides, the CDR3 is TGTGCCAGCAGCCCAGGGACAGCCTATGGCTACACCTTC.

This clone was seen a single time. The chain carries TRBV27 and TRBJ2-7; 7 bases are a match to TRBD1. Germline CDR1 and CDR2: MNHEY and SMNVEV (reference sequence). The CDR3 consists of 15 residues. After removal of 6 bases from V and 1 base from J, the junction contained 9 bases not matched to a gene. CDR3 bases: TGTGCCAGCAGCACCCGGACAGGAAAGTCCTACGAGCAGTACTTC. It translates to CASSTRTGKSYEQYF.

This chain uses TRBV7-2 with TRBJ1-2; D call uncertain. Trimming took off 1 base at V and 4 bases at J, with 13 bases between the two ends. Germline CDR1 and CDR2: SGHTA and FQGNSA. The CDR3 has 15 residues. Written as DNA, the CDR3 is TGTGCCAGCAGCTTAGTTTTTACAGAATTCTATGGCTACACCTTC. Translation: CASSLVFTEFYGYTF.